This paragraph covers one T cell receptor beta chain sequence. No antigen is known for it. Trimming took 4 bases from V and 0 from J; bases not matched to a gene: 18. Germline lookup yields CDR1 KGHSH and CDR2 LQKENI. The CDR3 runs to 21 residues. This entry comes from a study of T cell responses to AZD1222 COVID-19 vaccine. Data came from immunoSEQ multiplex PCR; TCRdb stores just in-frame clones and leaves some out. The table has 100,000 to 150,000 clones, roughly 89% seen once. The study, taken as a whole, reports: Across the whole spike, CD4 TCRs peaked at regions 160-218 and 743-854. The donor cohort was predominantly white British with a female majority, and clonal diversity may have been underestimated. Baseline seropositivity characterized only a handful of AZD1222 recipients. Elevations in Spike-specific TCR breadth and depth followed administration of two AZD1222 doses.

The sequenced sample was peripheral blood, obtained on day 0 of AZD1222 vaccination. The clonotype was recovered from an adult in good health. The chain couples TRBV18 to TRBJ1-3, with TRBD1 identical over 10 bases. The CDR3 DNA reads TGTGCCAGCTCACTTCACGACCCCGGGACAGGGGATCTCTACTCTGGAAACACCATATATTTT. Its translation is CASSLHDPGTGDLYSGNTIYF.